The 10 T cell receptor beta chains given below trace back to one sample, sequenced in a study of cytomegalovirus exposure and HLA in healthy donors. The PCR made use of 60 Vbeta and 13 Jbeta primers. Libraries were prepared by immunoSEQ multiplex PCR; TCRdb keeps only in-frame clonotypes and omits some of them. The table has 85,000 to 110,000 clones, more than 65% seen once. Sequencing used PBMCs. The receptors derive from a woman between 18 and 30 years old in good health and CMV-seropositive.

Here the CDR3 reads CASHPGQGGTDTQYF. The DNA of the CDR3 is TGCGCCTCCCACCCGGGACAGGGGGGCACAGATACGCAGTATTTT. The chain links TRBV5-1 to TRBJ2-3; 11 positions agree with TRBD1. Trimming at V came to 10 bases and at J to 1 base, leaving 8 bases not matched to a gene. The CDR3 runs to 15 residues. Germline CDR1 is SGHRS and CDR2 is YFSETQ.

This rearrangement joins TRBV4-2 to TRBJ2-7, with D maybe TRBD2 (6 bases). Germline loops: CDR1 LGHNA, CDR2 YNFKEQ. This CDR3 is built from 16 residues. Trimming pared 5 bases from V and 2 bases from J, leaving 19 bases between. CDR3 amino acids: CASSKRQQEGPYEQYF. The CDR3 bases are TGTGCCAGCAGCAAGCGGCAGCAGGAGGGGCCCTACGAGCAGTACTTC.

The chain couples TRBV6-5 to TRBJ2-3, with TRBD1 as a possible D gene (5 bases). Trimming shortened V by 1 base and J by 4 bases, and 6 bases separated the two germline ends. The CDR3 has 13 residues. Germline lookup yields CDR1 MNHEY and CDR2 SVGAGI. CDR3 bases: TGTGCCAGCAGTTACTTCAGGGCAGATACGCAGTATTTT. It specifies CASSYFRADTQYF.

This clone was picked up one time. This chain joins TRBV4-1 and TRBJ1-4; D gene uncertain. Germline values: CDR1 MGHRA, CDR2 YSYEKL. V lost 1 base and J lost 7, with 13 bases in between. This CDR3 has 15 amino acids. The CDR3 DNA follows: TGCGCCAGCAGCCAAGTAGGCCAGGTCGGTGAAAAACTGTTTTTT. Protein product: CASSQVGQVGEKLFF.

In this sample, this clone turned up once. The V and J genes are TRBV5-1 and TRBJ1-1; D is possibly TRBD1 (6 bases). With 4 bases removed from V and 3 bases from J, the gap between germline ends came to 13 bases. The CDR3 sequence is 14 residues long. CDR1 and CDR2 from the germline V gene are SGHRS and YFSETQ. CDR3 region: CASSPGQLYTEAFF. The CDR3 coding sequence is TGCGCCAGCAGCCCCGGACAGCTATACACTGAAGCTTTCTTT.

The CDR3 sequence is CASLFGTPTGYGYTF. The CDR3, as DNA: TGTGCCAGCCTTTTTGGGACTCCCACGGGCTATGGCTACACCTTC. The rearrangement uses TRBV6-5 and TRBJ1-2; tentative D call: TRBD1 (5 bases). The V and J ends lost 8 bases and 4 bases respectively, with 20 bases between them. Per germline, CDR1 MNHEY and CDR2 SVGAGI. The CDR3 totals 15 residues.

This clone was seen just once. The chain recombines TRBV7-8 with TRBJ2-7; perhaps TRBD2 as D (6 bases). With 1 base removed from V and 3 bases from J, the gap between germline ends came to 7 bases. The length of the CDR3 is 13 residues. Germline assignment: CDR1 SGHVS and CDR2 FQNEAQ. As DNA, the CDR3 is TGTGCCAGCAGCTTAGGACTAGGCTACGAGCAGTACTTC. Protein product: CASSLGLGYEQYF.

The chain joins TRBV7-2 to TRBJ1-5; D possibly corresponds to TRBD1 (6 bases). Germline V gene lookup returns CDR1 SGHTA and CDR2 FQGNSA. The V end was cut by 3 bases, the J end by 7 bases, with 13 bases between. This CDR3 spans 14 amino acids. CDR3 protein: CASSFGGAGQPQHF. The CDR3 nucleotides read TGTGCCAGCAGCTTTGGGGGGGCTGGGCAGCCCCAGCATTTT.

The chain combines TRBV7-2 with TRBJ2-5; D is possibly TRBD2 (6 bases). Germline CDR1 and CDR2: SGHTA and FQGNSA. V dropped 0 bases and J dropped 1 base, with 6 bases sitting between them. This CDR3 is built from 14 residues. CDR3 nucleotides: TGTGCCAGCAGCTTAGCTAGCGGCCAAGAGACCCAGTACTTC. It is translated as CASSLASGQETQYF.

The V call is TRBV14, the J call TRBJ2-2; TRBD1 is a possible D gene (6 bases). The V gene's germline CDR1 is SGHDN and CDR2 FVKESK. Trimming removed 4 bases from V and 2 bases from J, with 11 bases in between. There are 15 residues in the CDR3. The CDR3 coding sequence is TGTGCCAGCAGCCGGATACAGGGAAACACCGGGGAGCTGTTTTTT. It yields the protein CASSRIQGNTGELFF.